This T cell receptor (beta chain) was captured by sequencing in a study of cytomegalovirus exposure and HLA in healthy donors listed by TCRdb under 2017. Broadly, across the study: According to an earlier analysis of 587 of the donors, some 170 million T cells yielded 117 million unique TCR beta sequences and less than 300 Gb of sequence data. An early release that covered about 600 HLA-typed donors contained approximately 300 gigabases of sequencing data and roughly 84 million unique TCR sequences. Among the approximately 430 genotyped donors, around 81% belonged to the genetic ancestry cluster associated with self-reported Caucasian donors. The study aimed to test whether signatures of past pathogen exposure could be identified by cataloging public T cell receptors. The study used immunosequencing to profile the T cell repertoires of around 600 subjects and linked those repertoires to cytomegalovirus serostatus. Besides the first cohort of under 700 subjects, a separate validation cohort made up of roughly 130 different subjects was used. To predict cytomegalovirus infection status, the study brought together high-throughput TCR immunosequencing, statistical association of individual TCRs with disease status, and machine learning. In a later analysis, previously published TCR beta repertoires from 550 to 700 donors were re-analyzed and high-resolution HLA genotyping was added so that TCR occurrence patterns could be studied. The later analysis used no new phenotypic data to find candidate immune exposures, relying instead on TCR beta sequences and their occurrence across donors. An earlier analysis of about 600 of the donors used high-throughput TCR beta sequencing to judge whether each TCR beta V gene segment behaved as functional or pseudogenic. Alongside the repertoire data, information on donor age, sex, ethnicity and CMV serostatus was compiled. In a later genetic analysis, genome-wide SNP genotypes for about three fifths of the roughly 670 donors were used, and that subset was treated as a discovery cohort. Every repertoire in the discovery cohort had been generated on one and the same sequencing platform. Both class I and class II loci were covered by HLA typing, at four-digit resolution. Typing coverage varied by locus: roughly 629-640 donors for A, B, C, DRB1 and DQB1; about 520 for DQA1; approximately 570 for DPA1; some 470 for DPB1. Roughly five DR-DQ haplotypes were handled as single units for association and clustering, since linkage in the cohort was strong. Across some 400 genotyped donors of the cohort, an average of about 220,000 unique TCR beta nucleotide sequences per donor were sequenced, and 15% to 20% of those sequences were non-productive.

The library relied on the immunoSEQ multiplex PCR assay. The multiplex PCR relied on a mix of 60 forward primers for TCR Vbeta segments and 13 reverse primers for TCR Jbeta segments. Amplification of the CDR3 region of rearranged TCR beta genes was performed with a multiplex PCR assay on genomic DNA. The Illumina HiSeq System was used to sequence the amplified TCR beta libraries as 87-base-pair reads. The authors processed their data as follows. Across the 670 or so repertoires, a later analysis counted some 81 million unique TCR beta chains, 9.5 million to 13 million of which were shared by at least two donors. Raw reads were error-corrected and collapsed into unique sequences with a nearest-neighbor algorithm that merged closely related sequences to remove PCR and sequencing errors. Alignment of CDR3 sequences to IMGT reference sequences was used to assign V, D and J gene segments. For a sequence to be retained, at least a six-nucleotide match to both a V gene segment and a J gene segment was required. A rearrangement counted as productive if the CDR3 had no stop codons and remained in frame with V and J, and every other rearrangement counted as non-productive. Following IMGT convention, CDR3 was defined as the stretch from the second conserved V-encoded cysteine up to the conserved J-encoded phenylalanine. Sequences without an unambiguous match to a single V gene segment were excluded from the earlier analysis of approximately 560 of the donors. In an earlier analysis of about 590 of the donors, a V segment was called functional when productive rearrangements were above 56.7%, and segregating when the standard deviation between donors exceeded 5%. A statistical classification framework was built for diagnosing cytomegalovirus status from the catalog of TCR beta chain sequences. In a later analysis, TCR nucleotide sequences were compared against IMGT/GENE-DB human TR gene sequences so that V and J genes could be assigned. In a later analysis, CDR3 sequences and most-parsimonious VDJ recombination scenarios were assigned using the TCRdist pipeline. A later analysis defined each TCR beta chain by its CDR3 amino acid sequence plus V-gene family, and excluded reads lacking a unique V-gene family. To address suspected cross-contamination and a sequencing artifact, a later analysis removed a few hundred highly shared, low-generation-probability nucleotide sequences. In a later analysis, a clonal expansion index was calculated for each public chain from normalized within-repertoire ranks of inferred template counts. Generation probabilities in a later analysis came from a VDJ recombination model fitted to out-of-frame rearrangements, and those results were checked against IGoR. A later analysis scored TCR-TCR, TCR-HLA and TCR-CMV co-occurrence with hypergeometric tests, applying a repertoire-size bias correction to TCR pairs. To estimate false discovery rates, a later analysis permuted the HLA or CMV assignments 20 times. In a later analysis, co-occurring TCRs were grouped using DBSCAN, and TCRdist sequence similarity was added for clustering within HLA-allele-positive subsets. Co-occurrence clustering excluded repertoires with fewer than 30,000 or more than 120,000 public chains, plus five with anomalous nucleotide sharing. TCRdb re-hosts the immuneACCESS table, in-frame sequences only. Its copies lack some clones; in the studies checked, an unresolved V gene accounts for under half of them, and the cause for the rest is not known. V, J and clone size reflect that table, while D and trimming were determined from the DNA. The sample records roughly 110,000 clones, approximately 79% of which are singletons. The top ten constitute 12% to 15% of the sample.

Relative to germline, V is 4 bases shorter and J is 7 bases shorter, with 7 bases between their ends. CDR3 length: 11 amino acids, cysteine to phenylalanine. Only CDR3 DNA is held: 33 bases, read in frame from base 1. The CDR1 and CDR2 encoded by the germline V gene are KGHSH and LQKENI. A note on this clone: Its antigen remains unidentified. No base quality values were provided; no much bigger clone lies one nucleotide off.

The investigation overall reported the following: The 87-base-pair reads could not distinguish some IMGT-functional V segments, including TRBV6-2 and TRBV6-3, so those segments were excluded. In a later genetic analysis, a missense DCLRE1C variant was associated with V-gene and J-gene trimming of TCR beta chains, and the association was replicated in an independent cohort. Assigning TCR associations to individual alleles was difficult when HLA alleles, especially DR and DQ, strongly co-occurred. Broadly in line with IMGT annotations, most TCR beta V segments showed up in productive rearrangements about 90% or about 30% of the time in an earlier analysis of several hundred of the donors. Most TCR sequences were observed very rarely across donors, whereas some public TCRs were present in many individuals. It was suggested by the authors that the approach could potentially be generalized to other disease states and immunological phenotypes. According to a later analysis, parvovirus B19, influenza, CMV and Epstein-Barr virus appeared linked to several top co-occurrence clusters. According to a later genetic analysis, donors in an Asian-associated ancestry cluster had fewer N-insertions in productive TCRs than the approximately 690-donor mean. The classifier was reported to diagnose cytomegalovirus status with high specificity and sensitivity in both the original cohort and the validation cohort. Correlated functional status among segregating V segments might be attributable to linkage disequilibrium, but an unknown experimental factor could not be ruled out. In a later analysis, the rate of TCR association differed among HLA loci, with DRB1 alleles having the most associated TCRs and HLA-C alleles having the fewest. Because some donors lacked HLA typing at each locus, the association tests relied only on the typed subset. A group of highly shared sequence variants was considered likely to be a technical artifact of the sequencing pipeline. At a false discovery rate of 0.05, a later analysis linked 16,951 TCR beta sequences to specific HLA alleles. Three of the identified cytomegalovirus-associated TCR beta chains were confirmed in vitro to be specific for cytomegalovirus antigens. Compared with equally common non-associated chains, HLA-associated TCR beta chains in a later analysis were more clonally expanded and had lower generation probabilities. Only TCR beta chains were sequenced in this cohort, and the absence of alpha or paired-chain data limited detectable features. A further reported finding was that TCR beta sequences accurately predicted the HLA-A and HLA-B alleles for most subjects in the first cohort. About 15 rarely observed V segments, including chromosome 9 orphons, were excluded from the earlier analysis of several hundred of the donors because counts were too low. A total of 150 to 200 TCR beta chains were listed by the study as associated with cytomegalovirus. Most CMV-associated TCR beta chains appeared to be HLA-restricted in a later analysis, and the HLA associations seemed to be driven largely by CMV exposure. The presence/absence analyses assumed that sequencing depth was roughly uniform across donors, and that assumption may not be true. Immune exposure information for the cohort was limited to CMV serostatus.

In total, 500 to 700 healthy bone marrow donors made up the cohort. All cohort members were sampled while nominally healthy, although unrecorded immune exposures were likely present. The donor tested CMV seropositive, placing the donor among the 290 or so seropositive members of the cohort. A peripheral blood sample was provided by each donor, and peripheral blood mononuclear cells were used for TCR beta sequencing. Genomic DNA was extracted from the blood cell samples with the Qiagen DNeasy Blood Extraction Kit. The source material was PBMCs. The sequence was collected from a woman between 40 and 50 years old in good health and CMV-seropositive. The sequence joins TRBV18 to TRBJ1-1, with no reliable assignment of the D segment. The CDR3 in this case is CASSRGNEAFF. The bases are TGTGCCAGCTCACGAGGGAATGAAGCTTTCTTT.